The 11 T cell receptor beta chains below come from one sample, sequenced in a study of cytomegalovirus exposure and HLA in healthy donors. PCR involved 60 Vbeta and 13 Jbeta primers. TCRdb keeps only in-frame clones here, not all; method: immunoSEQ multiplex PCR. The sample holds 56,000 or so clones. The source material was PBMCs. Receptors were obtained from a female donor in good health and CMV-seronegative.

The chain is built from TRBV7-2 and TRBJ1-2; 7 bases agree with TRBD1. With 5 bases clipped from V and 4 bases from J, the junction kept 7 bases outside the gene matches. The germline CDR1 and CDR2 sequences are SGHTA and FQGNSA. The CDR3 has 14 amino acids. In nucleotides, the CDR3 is TGTGCCAGCAGCCAGACGGACAGGCTCTATGGCTACACCTTC. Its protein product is CASSQTDRLYGYTF.

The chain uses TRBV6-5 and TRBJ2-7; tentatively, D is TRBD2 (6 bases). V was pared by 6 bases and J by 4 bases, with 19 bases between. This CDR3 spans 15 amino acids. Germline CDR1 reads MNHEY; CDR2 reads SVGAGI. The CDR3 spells CASRGSGGLQYEQYF. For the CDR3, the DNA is TGTGCCAGCAGAGGTAGCGGAGGCCTGCAATACGAGCAGTACTTC.

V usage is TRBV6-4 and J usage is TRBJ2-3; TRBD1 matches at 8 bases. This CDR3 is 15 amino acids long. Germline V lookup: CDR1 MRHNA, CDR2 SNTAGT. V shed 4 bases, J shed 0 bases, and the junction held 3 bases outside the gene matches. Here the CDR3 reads CASSAGTGSTDTQYF. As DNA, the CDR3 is TGTGCCAGCAGTGCTGGGACAGGTAGCACAGATACGCAGTATTTT.

The CDR3 DNA sequence: TGTGCCTGGAGCCAACCGGACAGGCTTCGCGATGAAGCTTTCTTT. Its translation: CAWSQPDRLRDEAFF. The chain recombines TRBV30 with TRBJ1-1, with 7 bases matching TRBD1. CDR3 length equals 15 residues. Germline V gene lookup returns CDR1 GTSNPN and CDR2 SVGIG (reference sequence). After removal of 3 bases from V and 7 bases from J, the junction contained 14 bases not matched to a gene.

The CDR3 sequence is CASSLGLAGVMAGELFF. Written as DNA, the CDR3 is TGCGCCAGCAGCTTGGGGCTAGCGGGAGTGATGGCCGGGGAGCTGTTTTTT. The V call is TRBV5-1, the J call TRBJ2-2; 10 nucleotides match TRBD2. Germline CDR1 is SGHRS and CDR2 is YFSETQ. The ends lost 0 bases at V and 6 bases at J; junction bases unmatched: 8. This CDR3 has 17 residues.

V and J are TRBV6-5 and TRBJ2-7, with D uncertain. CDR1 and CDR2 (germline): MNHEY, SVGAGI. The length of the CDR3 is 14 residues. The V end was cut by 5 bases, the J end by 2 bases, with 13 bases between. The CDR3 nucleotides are TGTGCCAGCAGTCCCCGGTCTGGGCCCTACGAGCAGTACTTC. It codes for CASSPRSGPYEQYF.

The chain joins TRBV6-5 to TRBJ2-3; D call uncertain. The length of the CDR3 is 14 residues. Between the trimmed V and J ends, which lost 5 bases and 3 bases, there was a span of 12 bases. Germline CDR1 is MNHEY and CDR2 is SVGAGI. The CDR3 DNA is TGTGCCAGCAGTCAATCTATTTCTACAGATACGCAGTATTTT. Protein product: CASSQSISTDTQYF.

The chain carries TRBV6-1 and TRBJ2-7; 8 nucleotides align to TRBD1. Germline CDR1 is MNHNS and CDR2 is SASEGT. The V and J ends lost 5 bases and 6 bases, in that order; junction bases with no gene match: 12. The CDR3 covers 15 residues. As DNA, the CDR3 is TGTGCCAGCAGTCCCCTTGACAGGGGAGTTGGCGAGCAGTACTTC. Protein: CASSPLDRGVGEQYF.

This CDR3 reads CASSSSGGRETQYF. Here the CDR3 DNA reads TGTGCCAGCAGCTCAAGCGGGGGTCGAGAGACCCAGTACTTC. The genes are TRBV11-3 and TRBJ2-5; 8 bases align to TRBD2. Germline-derived CDR1 and CDR2 are SGHNT and YENEEA. The V and J ends lost 4 bases and 4 bases, in that order; junction bases with no gene match: 5. The CDR3 is 14 residues long.

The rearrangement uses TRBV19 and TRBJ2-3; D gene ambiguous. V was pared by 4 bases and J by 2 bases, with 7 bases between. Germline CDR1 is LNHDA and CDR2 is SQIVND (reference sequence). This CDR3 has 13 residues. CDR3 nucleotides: TGTGCCAGTAGTAGTGGAGTCACAGATACGCAGTATTTT. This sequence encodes CASSSGVTDTQYF.

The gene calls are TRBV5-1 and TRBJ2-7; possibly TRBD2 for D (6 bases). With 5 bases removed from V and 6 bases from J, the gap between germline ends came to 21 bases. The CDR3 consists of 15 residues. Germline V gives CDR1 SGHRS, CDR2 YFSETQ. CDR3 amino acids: CASRVSWSGRSEQYF. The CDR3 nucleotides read TGCGCCAGCAGAGTCTCGTGGAGCGGGCGGAGCGAGCAGTACTTC.